This TCR beta chain came from a study of PD-L1 blockade in urothelial cancer. About the study: Samples came from 3 weeks, at the second dose, and 6 weeks into treatment. Specimens of blood held a median count of about 150,000 T cells.

The time point denotes: pretreatment peripheral blood. Study-wide results and limits: Clones that were tumor-associated expanded more in the blood of durable-benefit patients at 3 weeks.

Clones were read by immunoSEQ multiplex PCR, and TCRdb kept only the in-frame ones, dropping some. Of 90,000 or so clones listed, 89% were seen once; the top ten hold 0.85% to 1%. Trimming took 0 bases from V and 5 from J, leaving 14 bases between them. CDR1 is SGHNT, CDR2 YYREEE, per germline (reference sequence). This CDR3 comprises 15 residues. Worth noting for this clone: Antigen specificity is unknown.

The sequences come from PBMCs, collected around atezolizumab (anti-PD-L1) treatment. The V and J genes are TRBV5-4 and TRBJ2-5, with D maybe TRBD2 (6 bases). This receptor was taken from a woman of 80 years or more with urothelial cancer. CDR3 protein: CASSLGGTEGETQYF. CDR3 bases: TGTGCCAGCAGCTTGGGGGGGACGGAGGGGGAGACCCAGTACTTC.